Below are 8 T cell receptor beta chains sequenced from a single sample in a study of shared clonotypes between healthy human individuals (dated by TCRdb to 2018 to 2021). The library came from the immunoSEQ multiplex PCR assay. This immuneACCESS table, as held by TCRdb, lists in-frame sequences with V and J called but not all clones. Of the missing ones, under half trace to an unresolved V gene in checked studies; the others have no known cause. This sample holds around 2.5 million clones; 80% to 95% were observed only once. Around 0.4% of the sample rests with the top ten. The specimen sequenced was naive CD4+ T cells from PBMCs. Explained via the paper, the cell subset or site label denotes: CD45RA+ positively selected. Every receptor here comes from a man between 18 and 35 years old in good health. Some clones in this sample may be carry-over from other donors' samples.

The chain carries TRBV6-4 and TRBJ1-2; D gene ambiguous. Germline CDR1 is MRHNA and CDR2 is SNTAGT. The CDR3 loop spans 15 amino acids. V lost 4 bases and J lost 0, with 12 bases in between. The CDR3 DNA follows: TGTGCCAGCAGTGGAACCCCCACAGCTAACTATGGCTACACCTTC. Amino acid sequence: CASSGTPTANYGYTF.

V is TRBV19 and J is TRBJ2-2; weak D call: TRBD1 (6 bases). The CDR3 totals 14 residues. V was cut by 6 bases and J by 4 bases, with 12 bases left in between. Per germline, CDR1 LNHDA and CDR2 SQIVND (reference sequence). In nucleotides, the CDR3 is TGTGCCAGTAGCCAACGAGGGGGCACCGGGGAGCTGTTTTTT. This translates into CASSQRGGTGELFF. The variable domain in full, completed from reference TRBV19 and TRBJ2-2, reads DGGITQSPKYLFRKEGQNVTLSCEQNLNHDAMYWYRQDPGQGLRLIYYSQIVNDFQKGDIAEGYSVSREKKESFPLTVTSAQKNPTAFYLCASSQRGGTGELFFGEGSRLTVL.

This sequence joins TRBV19 and TRBJ1-2; D unclear. The length of the CDR3 is 13 residues. Deletions cut 5 bases from V and 2 bases from J, with 9 bases between. Germline V lookup: CDR1 LNHDA, CDR2 SQIVND (reference sequence). The CDR3 sequence is CASSYRPNYGYTF. The CDR3 nucleotides read TGTGCCAGTAGTTACCGACCCAACTATGGCTACACCTTC.

The J gene is TRBJ2-7, the V gene TRBV6-1, with D perhaps TRBD1 (7 bases). The CDR3 has 15 residues. The V end lost 6 bases, the J end lost 6 bases, and 21 bases lay between the germline ends. Germline V gene data show CDR1 as MNHNS and CDR2 as SASEGT. The CDR3 is CASRARGARTGEQYF. As DNA, the CDR3 is TGTGCCAGCAGGGCAAGGGGGGCTAGGACAGGCGAGCAGTACTTC.

A single count supports this clone. DNA of the CDR3: TGTGCCAGCAGCCGGGACATCATCAATGCGGATACGCAGTATTTT. As protein: CASSRDIINADTQYF. The chain is built from TRBV5-4 and TRBJ2-3; weak D call: TRBD1 (6 bases). In germline, CDR1 is SGHNT, CDR2 YYREEE (reference sequence). CDR3 length: 15 residues. Trimming removed 4 bases from V and 6 bases from J, with 18 bases in between.

This clone was found once. The chain uses TRBV7-9 and TRBJ2-1; 10 bases match TRBD2. The CDR3 is 16 amino acids. The J segment lost 9 bases and the V segment lost 5 bases, leaving 13 bases of the junction unmatched. CDR1 and CDR2 from the germline V gene are SEHNR and FQNEAQ (reference sequence). The CDR3 here is CASSPQTAGGLGEQFF. DNA for the CDR3: TGTGCCAGCAGCCCCCAGACAGCGGGAGGGCTGGGTGAGCAGTTCTTC.

The chain recombines TRBV20-1 with TRBJ2-7, with D possibly matching TRBD2 (5 bases). Trimming took off 6 bases at V and 9 bases at J, with 15 bases between the two ends. The CDR3 covers 11 residues. The V gene's germline CDR1 is DFQATT and CDR2 SNEGSKA (reference sequence). The chain's CDR3 is CSAGRPGRQYF. DNA of the CDR3: TGCAGTGCCGGTCGACCGGGAAGGCAGTACTTC.

The rearrangement links TRBV18 to TRBJ1-4; D is undetermined. V was clipped by 2 bases and J by 2 bases, with 9 bases between them. Germline V gene lookup returns CDR1 KGHSH and CDR2 LQKENI. This CDR3 is 15 amino acids long. The CDR3 DNA follows: TGTGCCAGCTCACCAAGGGTTGGTACTAATGAAAAACTGTTTTTT. Translation: CASSPRVGTNEKLFF. Complete variable domain (other parts from reference TRBV18 and TRBJ1-4): NAGVMQNPRHLVRRRGQEARLRCSPMKGHSHVYWYRQLPEEGLKFMVYLQKENIIDESGMPKERFSAEFPKEGPSILRIQQVVRGDSAAYFCASSPRVGTNEKLFFGSGTQLSVL.